This TCR beta chain was captured in a study of T cell responses to AZD1222 COVID-19 vaccine (dated by TCRdb to about 2021). Concerning the study at large: A total of approximately 230 trial participants underwent TCR sequencing, of whom 207 received two doses of AZD1222 and roughly 25 received two doses of the MenACWY control vaccine. Trial participants were enrolled by age into subgroups of 18-55, 56-69 and 70-plus years, and around 150, 29 and 61 TCR-sequenced participants, respectively, were included in these subgroups. Overall results and qualifications from the work: Conclusions about previously exposed vaccinees were limited because only a handful of AZD1222 recipients were SARS-CoV-2 seropositive at baseline. The 56-69-year group was small, and its depth increase did not reach significance, likely because of low power. Because no samples from the day 14 peak response were available, repertoires could be characterized only after the peak T cell response. Nearly half of unique spike-specific TCRs reportedly recognized epitopes outside regions mutated in the B.1.351 and B.1.1.7 variants. After two AZD1222 doses, both the breadth and the depth of spike-specific TCRs were significantly higher than at day 0 and than in MenACWY recipients. Participants were mostly white British and included more females than males, and it was suggested by the authors that clonal diversity may have been underestimated. The whole spike protein was spanned by vaccine-associated CD4 TCRs, and dominant responses were seen in regions 160-218 and 743-854.

The CDR3 regions of human TCRbeta chains were subjected to immunosequencing. The study's own analysis went as follows. TCRs in the repertoires were compared against a reference library of SARS-CoV-2-specific TCRs that had been generated with the MIRA antigen-specificity platform. Breadth was defined as the fraction of unique TCRs that were SARS-CoV-2-associated, and depth was defined as the fraction of total T cells that were SARS-CoV-2-associated. Each spike-specific TCR was assigned to its reactive spike region and to a CD4 or CD8 class using the MIRA data. Log10-transformed breadth and depth values were compared by one-way ANOVA with Sidak's multiple comparisons tests. What TCRdb holds here is the immuneACCESS table cut down to in-frame rearrangements. Part of the clones is not present; checked against another copy, under half of the missing clones reflect an unresolved V gene, and the others are unexplained. The DNA was the basis for D and trimming; V, J and clone size are from that table. The sample table lists about 42,000 clones, approximately 89% of them with a count of one. The ten largest clones add up to 20% to 25% of the sample.

In the paper's terms, the time point label means: about 28 days (+/-7) after the second vaccine dose. AZD1222 recipients given second doses at about 4 weeks or at about 12 weeks were pooled, since spike-specific TCR depth and breadth were not found to differ between the two schedules. The vaccinee samples were drawn from two UK trials, COV001 and COV002, one of which was a single-blind randomized controlled phase 2/3 trial testing AZD1222 (ChAdOx1 nCoV-19) in healthy adults. Trial participant PBMC samples were collected at day 0 and day 28 after the second dose for TCRbeta chain sequencing. Comments on this clone: Its antigen is not yet known. Base-call qualities are not available, and no considerably larger clone is one nucleotide away.

V loses 1 base, J loses 1 base, and the germline ends lie 4 bases apart. Counted from cysteine to phenylalanine, this CDR3 has 13 amino acids. Only CDR3 DNA is held: 39 bases, read in frame from base 1. The germline V gene gives CDR1 as SNHLY and CDR2 as FYNNEI. The source material was peripheral blood, sampled 28 days after the second AZD1222 dose. This sequence was found in an adult who received the AZD1222 COVID-19 vaccine. This receptor chain uses TRBV2 and TRBJ1-2; the D gene cannot be named for sure. The CDR3 loop reads CASSEGVNYGYTF. The sequenced DNA: TGTGCCAGCAGTGAAGGGGTTAACTATGGCTACACCTTC.